One sample yielded the 13 T cell receptor beta chains listed below, sequenced in a study of Graves' ophthalmopathy and Graves' hyperthyroidism. RNA transcripts provided the template for amplifying TCR beta CDR3 regions. The workflow started with a first-round RT-PCR run with HTBI primers and then moved on to a second-round multiplex PCR. One entry per CDR3 protein results from TCRdb running MiXCR on the multiplex PCR reads. The table has under 350,000 distinct CDR3 sequences, 17% seen once; the top ten hold over 9%. The source material was peripheral blood. The receptors shown here come from an adult man with Graves' ophthalmopathy.

This clonotype has only a few counts. The chain has TRBV5-1 and TRBJ2-5, with 12 nucleotides matching TRBD2. Germline V gene sequence: CDR1 SGHRS, CDR2 YFSETQ. This CDR3 has 18 residues. Trimming at V came to 0 bases and at J to 4 bases, leaving 10 bases not matched to a gene. CDR3 DNA: TGCGCCAGCAGCTTGGTTTTGTTGACTAGCGGGGGAGGAGAGACCCAGTACTTC. This sequence encodes CASSLVLLTSGGGETQYF.

The table lists this clonotype with many counts. The chain joins TRBV28 to TRBJ2-5, with TRBD2 matching 11 bases. CDR3 length: 16 residues. Germline CDR1 MDHEN, CDR2 SYDVKM. V lost 4 bases, J lost 1 base, and 5 bases stayed unmatched. CDR3 sequence reads: CASSSATSGTQETQYF. CDR3 DNA: TGTGCCAGCAGTTCAGCGACTAGCGGGACCCAAGAGACCCAGTACTTC.

In this sample, this clonotype turned up many times. The chain recombines TRBV2 with TRBJ1-5; 8 nucleotides line up with TRBD1. CDR3 length: 15 amino acids. Germline CDR1 reads SNHLY; CDR2 reads FYNNEI. With V trimmed by 6 bases and J by 6 bases, 10 bases remained unmatched. The CDR3: CASSPGQGSFQPQHF. CDR3 bases: TGTGCCAGCAGCCCCGGACAGGGCTCCTTTCAGCCCCAGCATTTT.

This clonotype appeared many times. This rearrangement joins TRBV5-1 to TRBJ1-2; TRBD1 is a possible D gene (6 bases). The CDR3 consists of 15 residues. V lost 4 bases, J lost 5 bases, and 18 bases lay in between. Germline lookup yields CDR1 SGHRS and CDR2 YFSETQ. This chain's CDR3 is CASSPIGGGAYGYTF. CDR3 nucleotide sequence: TGCGCCAGCAGCCCCATAGGGGGGGGCGCGTATGGCTACACCTTC.

J is TRBJ2-4 and V is TRBV7-2; D unresolved. V was clipped by 2 bases and J by 2 bases, with 10 bases between them. There are 15 residues in the CDR3. The V gene's germline CDR1 is SGHTA and CDR2 FQGNSA. The CDR3 region is CASSLSHGPKNIQYF. CDR3 nucleotides: TGTGCCAGCAGCTTAAGTCACGGACCCAAAAACATTCAGTACTTC.

This clonotype has a count of ten or more. This chain links TRBV7-2 with TRBJ2-7, with D tentatively TRBD1 (6 bases). The V gene's germline CDR1 is SGHTA and CDR2 FQGNSA. The germline V and J ends were trimmed by 3 bases and 2 bases, with 11 bases remaining between them. This CDR3 has 14 residues. DNA for the CDR3: TGTGCCAGCAGCTTTGGCAGGGGAACCTACGAGCAGTACTTC. Its translation: CASSFGRGTYEQYF.

As to this clonotype: A junction boundary mismatches the germline segment, possibly from a read error. This chain uses TRBV5-1 with TRBJ1-1, with a weak D call TRBD1 (5 bases). The CDR3 runs 15 residues. Per germline, CDR1 SGHRS and CDR2 YFSETQ. This CDR3 is CASSLAAQGDTEASF. CDR3 nucleotides: TGCGCCAGCAGCTTGGCCGCGCAGGGAGACACTGAAGCTTCCTTT.

The J gene is TRBJ1-1, the V gene TRBV27; no clear D. The CDR3 extends over 13 amino acids. The V and J ends lost 0 bases and 3 bases respectively, with 5 bases between them. From germline, CDR1 is MNHEY and CDR2 SMNVEV (reference sequence). CDR3 sequence reads: CASSLSLYTEAFF. The CDR3 bases are TGTGCCAGCAGTTTATCCCTATACACTGAAGCTTTCTTT.

This clonotype was seen ten or more times. The rearrangement links TRBV6-1 to TRBJ2-7; D gene uncertain. This CDR3 has 12 amino acids. Germline CDR1 and CDR2: MNHNS and SASEGT. Trimming took off 1 base at V and 13 bases at J, with 14 bases between the two ends. The DNA of the CDR3 is TGTGCCAGCAGTGAAGGCAGGCGGATACCATACTTC. As protein: CASSEGRRIPYF.

The chain carries TRBV11-2 and TRBJ2-7; 11 bases agree with TRBD2. CDR1 and CDR2 from the germline V gene are SGHAT and FQNNGV. This CDR3 is built from 18 residues. V shed 6 bases, J shed 3 bases, and the junction held 16 bases outside the gene matches. The CDR3 loop is CASSPLTLLAGDNYEQYF. In DNA form, the CDR3 reads TGTGCCAGCAGTCCGCTCACCCTACTAGCGGGAGATAACTACGAGCAGTACTTC.

This clonotype appeared many times. This chain connects TRBV28 to TRBJ2-7; 9 bases line up with TRBD1. Germline V gives CDR1 MDHEN, CDR2 SYDVKM. This CDR3 spans 15 amino acids. J lost 2 bases, V lost 6 bases, and 8 bases had no gene match. The CDR3 region is CASRGTGTFTYEQYF. CDR3 DNA: TGTGCCAGCAGGGGGACAGGGACATTTACCTACGAGCAGTACTTC.

This clonotype was found many times. The chain couples TRBV12-3 or TRBV12-4 to TRBJ2-7, with D possibly being TRBD1 (6 bases). Trimming pared 6 bases from V and 6 bases from J, leaving 12 bases between. The CDR3 extends over 12 amino acids. CDR3 nucleotide sequence: TGTGCCAGCAGCTCGGCAGGGGCCGAGCAGTACTTC. It is translated as CASSSAGAEQYF.

This clonotype was counted at least ten times. One end of the junction varies from germline; a read error may be responsible. The chain links TRBV7-7 to TRBJ2-5; a weak D match, TRBD2 (6 bases). The CDR3 consists of 14 residues. Germline V gene sequence: CDR1 SSHAT, CDR2 FNYEAQ (reference sequence). The CDR3 loop is CASSLYAGQGTQYF. The DNA of the CDR3 is TGTGCTAGCAGCTTATACGCGGGGCAGGGGACCCAGTACTTC.